One TCR beta chain is described in this entry. The data derive from a study of regulatory T cells in long-lasting Graves disease. In the study overall: For under 3 months, newly diagnosed Graves' patients had been taking antithyroid drugs.

Building the TCR beta libraries relied on iRepertoire HTBI primers, and CDR3 regions underwent Arm-PCR. TCRdb processed the multiplex PCR reads anew with MiXCR; each CDR3 protein has one entry. The sample holds some 490,000 distinct CDR3 sequences; around 11% are singletons and the top ten take over 7%. The time point was: newly diagnosed GD, antithyroid drugs for less than 3 months. PBMCs provided the RNA from which the TCR library was made. Between the trimmed V and J ends, which lost 8 bases and 1 base, there was a span of 8 bases. The CDR3 runs to 11 residues. Germline CDR1 DFQATT, CDR2 SNEGSKA (reference sequence). These data were also filed under a second study, of T cells in Graves' hyperthyroidism and ophthalmopathy. As that report states: The study used the HTBI primer set for a first-round RT-PCR of the TCR CDR3.

V and J are TRBV20-1 and TRBJ2-5; tentatively, D is TRBD2 (5 bases). This sequence originates from a woman in her twenties or thirties with Graves disease. This material consisted of peripheral blood mononuclear cells (PBMCs), taken at new diagnosis, from a patient treated with antithyroid drugs. As DNA, the CDR3 is TGCAGTACTCGGGGCCAAGAGACCCAGTACTTC. This sequence encodes CSTRGQETQYF.